This T cell receptor (beta chain) was retrieved from a study of T cells in Graves' hyperthyroidism and ophthalmopathy. Study overall: Peripheral blood draws took place at initial diagnosis, ahead of any treatment. Points from the study as a whole: Most clonotypes expanded in the thyroid (above 0.001) were also present in blood.

CDR1 and CDR2 (germline): SGHRS, YFSETQ. This CDR3 comprises 15 residues. Trimming cost V 7 bases and J 2 bases; bases outside gene matches: 8. Template material for amplifying TCR beta CDR3 regions consisted of RNA transcripts. The HTBI primer set was used in a first-round RT-PCR of the TCR CDR3. TCRdb re-called the multiplex PCR reads through MiXCR, storing one row per CDR3 protein. This table has around 600,000 distinct CDR3 sequences, 13% to 15% appearing once. This clonotype was seen many times. The antigen is undetermined. Diagnosis relied on clinical symptoms, serum thyroxine and TRAb, thyroid ultrasound and orbital computed tomography.

This clonotype was obtained from a woman under 30 with Graves' ophthalmopathy. Sequencing was done on a sample of blood. V and J are TRBV5-1 and TRBJ2-1; 8 bases map to TRBD1. The CDR3 region is CASAGGAGPYNEQFF. The DNA for the CDR3 is TGCGCCAGCGCAGGGGGCGCGGGTCCCTACAATGAGCAGTTCTTC.